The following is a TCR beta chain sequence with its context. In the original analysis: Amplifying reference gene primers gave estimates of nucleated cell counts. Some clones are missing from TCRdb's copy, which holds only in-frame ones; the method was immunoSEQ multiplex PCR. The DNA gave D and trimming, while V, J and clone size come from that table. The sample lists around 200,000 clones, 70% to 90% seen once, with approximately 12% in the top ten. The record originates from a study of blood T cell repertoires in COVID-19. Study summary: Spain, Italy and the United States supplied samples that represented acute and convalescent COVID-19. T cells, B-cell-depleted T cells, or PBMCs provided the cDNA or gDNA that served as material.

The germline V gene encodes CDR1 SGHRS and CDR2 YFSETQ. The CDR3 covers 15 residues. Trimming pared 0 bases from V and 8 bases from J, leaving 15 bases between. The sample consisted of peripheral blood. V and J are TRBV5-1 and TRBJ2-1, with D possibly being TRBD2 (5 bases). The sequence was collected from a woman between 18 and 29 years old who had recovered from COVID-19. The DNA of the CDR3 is TGCGCCAGCAGCTTGGGGACTTATAAGGTGGATGAGCAGTTCTTC. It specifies CASSLGTYKVDEQFF.